The 6 T cell receptor beta chains in this list originate from one sample, sequenced in a study of T cells in Graves' hyperthyroidism and ophthalmopathy (dated by TCRdb to between 2018 and 2020). The protocol used for the library was multiplex PCR. The sequencer listed for this sample is Illumina HiSeq 2000. The TCR beta CDR3 regions were amplified from the RNA transcripts. The first round of RT-PCR for the TCR CDR3 was performed with the HTBI primer set and the Qiagen OneStep RT-PCR kit. In-frame beta chains were kept once TCRdb had trimmed the public reads at Q25 with fastp and called clones with MiXCR. Rows with one shared CDR3 protein collapse into an entry with the most common genes and DNA. The sample has almost 500,000 distinct CDR3 sequences on record, about 20% of them singletons. The ten largest clonotypes hold under 55% of the sample. Material for sequencing was blood. The receptors stem from a woman in her 70s with Graves' ophthalmopathy.

The chain couples TRBV9 to TRBJ1-6; no clear D gene. Per the germline V gene, CDR1 is SGDLS and CDR2 is YYNGEE. Trimming left V 0 bases short and J 7 bases short, with 5 bases between. The CDR3 consists of 13 residues. CDR3 sequence: CASSVEANSPLHF. CDR3 coding DNA: TGTGCCAGCAGCGTAGAGGCAAATTCACCCCTCCACTTT. Combining the CDR3 with reference TRBV9 and TRBJ1-6 gives the whole variable domain DSGVTQTPKHLITATGQRVTLRCSPRSGDLSVYWYQQSLDQGLQFLIQYYNGEERAKGNILERFSAQQFPDLHSELNLSSLELGDSALYFCASSVEANSPLHFGNGTRLTVT.

This chain connects TRBV30 to TRBJ2-2; tentatively, D is TRBD2 (5 bases). There are 13 residues in the CDR3. The V and J ends lost 4 bases and 4 bases respectively, with 10 bases between them. Germline CDR1 reads GTSNPN; CDR2 reads SVGIG (reference sequence). The CDR3 DNA reads as TGTGCCTGGAACGCCCGGGGCACCGGGGAGCTGTTTTTT. This translates into CAWNARGTGELFF.

CDR3 coding DNA: TGTGCCAGCAGTTTATCGCTAGCGGAATACAATGAGCAGTTCTTC. This translates into CASSLSLAEYNEQFF. The V gene is TRBV28, the J gene TRBJ2-1; 7 bases are a match to TRBD2. CDR1 and CDR2 from the germline V gene are MDHEN and SYDVKM. Trimming cost V 1 base and J 4 bases; bases outside gene matches: 4. This CDR3 has 15 amino acids. The full variable domain, in which reference TRBV28 and TRBJ2-1 provide the parts outside the CDR3, is DVKVTQSSRYLVKRTGEKVFLECVQDMDHENMFWYRQDPGLGLRLIYFSYDVKMKEKGDIPEGYSVSREKKERFSLILESASTNQTSMYLCASSLSLAEYNEQFFGPGTRLTVL.

V usage is TRBV27 and J usage is TRBJ1-6, with 8 bases matching TRBD1. The junction had 13 bases not matched to a gene; V was cut back by 6 bases and J by 9 bases. There are 16 residues in the CDR3. From germline, CDR1 is MNHEY and CDR2 SMNVEV (reference sequence). The CDR3 coding sequence is TGTGCCAGCAGCCTCGACAGGGGTGGGAGGGGTTCACCCCTCCACTTT. It yields the protein CASSLDRGGRGSPLHF.

The chain recombines TRBV5-5 with TRBJ2-7, with TRBD2 as a possible D gene (5 bases). The length of the CDR3 is 13 residues. In germline, CDR1 is SGHKS, CDR2 YYEKEE (reference sequence). Trimming pared 2 bases from V and 6 bases from J, leaving 12 bases between. In DNA, the CDR3 is TGTGCCAGCAGCTTCTTTTCGGGATCCGAGCAGTACTTC. It encodes CASSFFSGSEQYF.

The V gene is TRBV7-6, the J gene TRBJ1-3; possible D gene TRBD1, 6 bases. Germline CDR1 SGHVS, CDR2 FNYEAQ. Deletions cut 5 bases from V and 4 bases from J, with 12 bases between. The CDR3 is 14 amino acids. This CDR3 is CASSRTGRGNTIYF. The DNA of the CDR3 is TGTGCCAGCAGCCGAACAGGGAGGGGAAACACCATATATTTT.